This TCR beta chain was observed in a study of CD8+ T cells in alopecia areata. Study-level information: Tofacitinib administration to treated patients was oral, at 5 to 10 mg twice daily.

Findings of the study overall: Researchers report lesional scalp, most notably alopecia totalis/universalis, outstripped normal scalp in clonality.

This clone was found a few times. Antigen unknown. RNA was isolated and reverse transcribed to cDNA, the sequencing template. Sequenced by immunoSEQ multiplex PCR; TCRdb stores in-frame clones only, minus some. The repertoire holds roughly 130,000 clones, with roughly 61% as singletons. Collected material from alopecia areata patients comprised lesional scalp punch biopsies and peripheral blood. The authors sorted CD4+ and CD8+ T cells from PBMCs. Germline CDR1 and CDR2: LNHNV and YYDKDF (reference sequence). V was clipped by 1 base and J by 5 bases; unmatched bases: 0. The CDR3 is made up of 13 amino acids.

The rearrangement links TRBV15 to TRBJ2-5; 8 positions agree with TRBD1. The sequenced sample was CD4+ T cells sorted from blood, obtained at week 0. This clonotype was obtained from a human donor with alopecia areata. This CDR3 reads CATSRGTGETQYF. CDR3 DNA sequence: TGTGCCACCAGCAGAGGGACAGGGGAGACCCAGTACTTC.